One sample yielded the 6 T cell receptor beta chains listed below, sequenced in a study of shared clonotypes between healthy human individuals. The naive CD8 subset, CD45RO-negative cells positively selected for CCR7, excluded terminally differentiated effector memory CD45RA+ cells. TCRdb's copy holds only in-frame clones and misses some; the assay was immunoSEQ multiplex PCR. This sample has millions of clones, with approximately 94% found just once. The specimen sequenced was naive CD8+ T cells sorted from blood. These receptors originate from a young man in good health.

The chain combines TRBV2 with TRBJ1-2; 8 nucleotides line up with TRBD1. The CDR3 extends over 13 amino acids. Trimming at V came to 6 bases and at J to 3 bases, leaving 3 bases not matched to a gene. The germline gives CDR1 SNHLY, CDR2 FYNNEI. CDR3 amino acids: CASSGQGDYGYTF. The CDR3, as DNA: TGTGCCAGCAGCGGACAGGGCGACTATGGCTACACCTTC.

The chain uses TRBV4-3 and TRBJ2-2; perhaps D is TRBD1 or TRBD2 (5 bases each). CDR3 length: 15 amino acids. The V gene's germline CDR1 is LGHNA and CDR2 YSLEER. The V end was cut by 6 bases, the J end by 3 bases, with 14 bases between. CDR3 bases: TGCGCCAGCAGGACGGACTTGGGGGACACCGGGGAGCTGTTTTTT. Protein sequence: CASRTDLGDTGELFF.

The chain has TRBV7-8 and TRBJ2-1; the match to TRBD2 covers 9 bases. CDR1 and CDR2 (germline): SGHVS, FQNEAQ. CDR3 length: 18 residues. V lost 1 base and J lost 3; bases outside the gene matches: 10. CDR3 sequence reads: CASSLGLPSGMSYNEQFF. The DNA of the CDR3 is TGTGCCAGCAGCTTAGGATTGCCTAGCGGGATGAGCTACAATGAGCAGTTCTTC.

The chain uses TRBV6-5 and TRBJ2-7; D possibly corresponds to TRBD2 (5 bases). The ends were cut back, 6 bases at V and 0 bases at J, with 9 bases in the middle. CDR3 size: 13 residues. Germline CDR1 and CDR2: MNHEY and SVGAGI. CDR3 sequence: CASRWLASYEQYF. CDR3 DNA sequence: TGTGCCAGCAGGTGGCTAGCCTCCTACGAGCAGTACTTC.

This chain joins TRBV14 and TRBJ2-7, with 8 nucleotides matching TRBD1. The CDR3 totals 14 residues. V gave up 4 bases and J gave up 4 bases; unmatched junction bases: 6. The germline gives CDR1 SGHDN, CDR2 FVKESK. CDR3 region: CASSLRGLSYEQYF. CDR3 DNA: TGTGCCAGCAGCCTCAGGGGGCTTTCTTACGAGCAGTACTTC.

The J gene is TRBJ1-5, the V gene TRBV6-5, with TRBD1 matching 9 bases. There are 14 residues in the CDR3. The trim removed 6 bases at V and 5 bases at J, leaving 5 bases unmatched. Germline loops: CDR1 MNHEY, CDR2 SVGAGI. Here the CDR3 reads CASRSGTGYQPQHF. CDR3 DNA: TGTGCCAGCAGAAGCGGGACAGGGTATCAGCCCCAGCATTTT.